This TCR beta chain emerged from a study of OX40 agonist ivuxolimab in advanced cancers. The wider study: Ivuxolimab is an agonistic anti-OX40 (CD134) antibody, and patients were treated with it. Patients were under 90% male with ages about 20 to 79, mean about 60.

Deletions cut 4 bases from V and 8 bases from J, with 8 bases between. Germline CDR1 is MNHEY and CDR2 is SVGAGI. This CDR3 has 11 residues. This clone has only a few counts. Generated by immunoSEQ multiplex PCR, the TCRdb table keeps only in-frame clones and is missing some. The sample gives tens of thousands of clones, around 88% of which show up once; about 2.1% is in the top ten. V gene TRBV6-5 combines with J gene TRBJ1-1; D is ambiguous. The TCR comes from an adult with an advanced solid tumor such as melanoma, head and neck, liver or kidney cancer. The sample here was CD4+ or CD8+ T cells sorted from blood, taken in a trial of the OX40 agonist ivuxolimab. CDR3 amino acids: CASSSAREAFF. CDR3 sequence (DNA): TGTGCCAGCAGTTCAGCCAGGGAAGCTTTCTTT.